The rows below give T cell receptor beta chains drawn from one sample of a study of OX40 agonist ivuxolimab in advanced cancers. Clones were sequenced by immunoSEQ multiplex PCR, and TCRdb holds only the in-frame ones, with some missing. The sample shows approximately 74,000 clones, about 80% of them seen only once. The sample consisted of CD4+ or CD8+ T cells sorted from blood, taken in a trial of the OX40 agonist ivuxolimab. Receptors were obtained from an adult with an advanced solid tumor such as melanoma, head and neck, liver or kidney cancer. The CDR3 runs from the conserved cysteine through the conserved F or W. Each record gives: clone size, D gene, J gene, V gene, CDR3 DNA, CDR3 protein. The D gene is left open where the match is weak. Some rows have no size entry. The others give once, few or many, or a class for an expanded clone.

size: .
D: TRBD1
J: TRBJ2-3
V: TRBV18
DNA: TGTGCCAGCTCACCGAGGGACAGGGTAACAGATACGCAGTATTTT
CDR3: CASSPRDRVTDTQYF

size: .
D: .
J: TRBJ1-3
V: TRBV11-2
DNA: TGTGCCAGCAGCTTAGAAAGGGGTGGAAACACCATATATTTT
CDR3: CASSLERGGNTIYF

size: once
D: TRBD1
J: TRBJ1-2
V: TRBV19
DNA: TGTGCCAGTAGTATTACAGGGGGCCCAAGACCCTATGGCTACACCTTC
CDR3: CASSITGGPRPYGYTF

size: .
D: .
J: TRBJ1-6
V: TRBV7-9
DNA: TGTGCCAGCAGCTTAGTTGCGGTGCCCATCCACTTT
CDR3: CASSLVAVPIHF

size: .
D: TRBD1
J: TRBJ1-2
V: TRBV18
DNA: TGTGCCAGCTCACCGACAGGGGGAATGAACTATGGCTACACCTTC
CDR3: CASSPTGGMNYGYTF

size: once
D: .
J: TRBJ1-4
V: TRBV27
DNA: TGTGCCAGCAGTTTAAGGAGGGCGTATACAACTAATGAAAAACTGTTTTTT
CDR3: CASSLRRAYTTNEKLFF

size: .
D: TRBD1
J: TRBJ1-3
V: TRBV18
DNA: TGTGCCAGCTCACCGTCCGGGACAGGGTTTGGAAACACCATATATTTT
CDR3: CASSPSGTGFGNTIYF

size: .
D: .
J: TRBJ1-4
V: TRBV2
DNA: TGTGCCAGCAGACCTACTGCAACTAATGAAAAACTGTTTTTT
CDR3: CASRPTATNEKLFF

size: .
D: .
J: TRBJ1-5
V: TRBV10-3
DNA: TGTGCCATCAGTGAGGCACAAGGTAGCAATCAGCCCCAGCATTTT
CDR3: CAISEAQGSNQPQHF

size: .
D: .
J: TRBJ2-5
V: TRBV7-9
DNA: TGTGCCAGCAGCTTAGTACAGTTTACGGGATCCCAAAGAGAGACCCAGTACTTC
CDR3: CASSLVQFTGSQRETQYF

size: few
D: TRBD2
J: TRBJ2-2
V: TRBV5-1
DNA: TGCGCCAGCAGTAACGGGGGGGCCGGGGAGCTGTTTTTT
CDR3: CASSNGGAGELFF

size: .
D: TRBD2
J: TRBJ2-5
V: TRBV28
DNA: TGTGCCAGCGTAGCGGGAACAGAGACCCAGTACTTC
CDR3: CASVAGTETQYF

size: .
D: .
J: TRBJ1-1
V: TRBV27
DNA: TGTGCCAGCAGTTTACAACGGAACACTGAAGCTTTCTTT
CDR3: CASSLQRNTEAFF

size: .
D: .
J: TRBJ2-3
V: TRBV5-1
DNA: TGCGCCAGCAGCTTGGTAGGGGGAGATACGCAGTATTTT
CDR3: CASSLVGGDTQYF

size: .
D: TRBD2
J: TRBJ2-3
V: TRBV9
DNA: TGTGCCAGCAGCGTAGATAGCGGGAGAACAGATACGCAGTATTTT
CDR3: CASSVDSGRTDTQYF

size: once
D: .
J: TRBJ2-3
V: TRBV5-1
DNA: TGCGCCAGCAGCTTGGCCGATACGCAGTATTTT
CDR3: CASSLADTQYF

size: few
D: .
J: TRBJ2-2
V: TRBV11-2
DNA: TGTGCCAGCAGCCTAAACCAGGACTTCTACACCGGGGAGCTGTTTTTT
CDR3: CASSLNQDFYTGELFF

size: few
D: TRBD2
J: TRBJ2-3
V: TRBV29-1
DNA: TGCAGCGCCGAGGGGACTAGCGGGATTATCGGCACAGATACGCAGTATTTT
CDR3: CSAEGTSGIIGTDTQYF

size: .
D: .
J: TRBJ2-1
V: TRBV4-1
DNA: TGCGCCAGCAACGATCCAGAGGGGACTTTGTACAATGAGCAGTTCTTC
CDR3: CASNDPEGTLYNEQFF

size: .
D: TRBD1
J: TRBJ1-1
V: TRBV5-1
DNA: TGCGCCAGCAGCGCAGGACAGGGGGTCGGCACTGAAGCTTTCTTT
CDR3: CASSAGQGVGTEAFF

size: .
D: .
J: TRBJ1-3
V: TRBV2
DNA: TGTGCCAGCAGTGACTCAGCCAGAATTGCTGGAAACACCATATATTTT
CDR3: CASSDSARIAGNTIYF

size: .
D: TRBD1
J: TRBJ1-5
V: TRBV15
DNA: TGTGCCACCAGCAGACCCGGGACAGTCGATCAGCCCCAGCATTTT
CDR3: CATSRPGTVDQPQHF

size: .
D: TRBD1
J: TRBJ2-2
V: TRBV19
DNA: TGTGCCAGCCTCCCCGGACAGGGAGCCGGGGAGCTGTTTTTT
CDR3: CASLPGQGAGELFF